The following is a T cell receptor (beta chain) sequence with its context. The antigen is unknown. V was pared by 6 bases and J by 8 bases, with 12 bases between. In germline, CDR1 is MNHEY, CDR2 SMNVEV (reference sequence). The CDR3 sequence is 12 residues long. This specimen belongs to a study of T cell responses to AZD1222 COVID-19 vaccine. Looking at the study overall: The analysis combined second doses at about 4 or about 12 weeks.

Study conclusions and caveats: Only six AZD1222 recipients tested seropositive at baseline. Clonal diversity may have been underestimated in mostly white British donors. The study reported that nearly half of spike-specific TCRs target unmutated variant regions.

Assay used: immunoSEQ multiplex PCR; TCRdb lists only in-frame clones, some missing. The data hold 70,000 to 90,000 clones, with roughly nine tenths observed a single time. Sequenced material: peripheral blood, taken on day 0 of AZD1222 vaccination. V is TRBV27 and J is TRBJ2-3; TRBD2 is a possible D gene (6 bases). The receptor was derived from an adult in good health. The CDR3 reads CASSLSGLTQYF. CDR3 DNA sequence: TGTGCCAGCAGCCTCAGCGGGCTTACGCAGTATTTT.